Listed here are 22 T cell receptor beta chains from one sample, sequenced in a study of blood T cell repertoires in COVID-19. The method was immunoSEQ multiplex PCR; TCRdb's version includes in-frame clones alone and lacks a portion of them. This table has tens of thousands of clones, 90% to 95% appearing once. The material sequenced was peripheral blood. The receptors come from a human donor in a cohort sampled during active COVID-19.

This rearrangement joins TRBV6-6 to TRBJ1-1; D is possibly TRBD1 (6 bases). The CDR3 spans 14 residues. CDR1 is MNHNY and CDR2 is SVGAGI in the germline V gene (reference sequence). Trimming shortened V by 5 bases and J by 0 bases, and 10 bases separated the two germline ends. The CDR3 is CASSQDSLNTEAFF. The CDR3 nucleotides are TGTGCCAGCAGTCAGGACAGCCTGAACACTGAAGCTTTCTTT.

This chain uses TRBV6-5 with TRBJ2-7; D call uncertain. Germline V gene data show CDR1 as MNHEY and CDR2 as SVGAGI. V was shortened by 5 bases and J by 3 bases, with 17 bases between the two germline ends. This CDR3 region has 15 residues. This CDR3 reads CASSRFPRQFYEQYF. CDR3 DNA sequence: TGTGCCAGCAGTCGCTTCCCCCGCCAGTTCTACGAGCAGTACTTC.

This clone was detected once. The CDR3 here is CASSWQGTDTQYF. The CDR3 DNA is TGTGCCAGCAGCTGGCAGGGAACGGATACGCAGTATTTT. The chain links TRBV6-7 to TRBJ2-3; possibly TRBD1 for D (5 bases). TRBV6-7 is labeled an ORF, and its function is uncertain. V lost 6 bases to trimming and J lost 6 bases, with 13 bases between them. CDR3 length: 13 residues.

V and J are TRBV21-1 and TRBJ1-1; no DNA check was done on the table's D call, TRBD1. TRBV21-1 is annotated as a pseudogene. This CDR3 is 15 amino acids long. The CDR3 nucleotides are TGTGCCAGCAGCAAATCGGCCAGGGGTCGTACTGAAGCTTTCTTT. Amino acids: CASSKSARGRTEAFF.

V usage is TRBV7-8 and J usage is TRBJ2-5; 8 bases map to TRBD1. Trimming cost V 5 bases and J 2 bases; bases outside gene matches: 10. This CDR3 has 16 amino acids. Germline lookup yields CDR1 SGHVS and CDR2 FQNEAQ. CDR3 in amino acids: CASSMPTGVRQETQYF. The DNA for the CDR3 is TGTGCCAGCAGCATGCCGACAGGGGTTCGGCAAGAGACCCAGTACTTC.

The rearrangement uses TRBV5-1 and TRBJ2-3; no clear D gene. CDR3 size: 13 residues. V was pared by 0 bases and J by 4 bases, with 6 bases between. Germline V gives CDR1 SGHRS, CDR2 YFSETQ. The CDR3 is CASSLDSSDTQYF. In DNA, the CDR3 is TGCGCCAGCAGCTTGGATTCCTCAGATACGCAGTATTTT.

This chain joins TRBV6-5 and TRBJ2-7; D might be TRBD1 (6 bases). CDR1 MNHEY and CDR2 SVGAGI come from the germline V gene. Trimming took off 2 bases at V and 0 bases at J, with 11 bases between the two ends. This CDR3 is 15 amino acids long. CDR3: CASSYLGTTSYEQYF. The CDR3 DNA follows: TGTGCCAGCAGTTACCTCGGGACAACCTCCTACGAGCAGTACTTC.

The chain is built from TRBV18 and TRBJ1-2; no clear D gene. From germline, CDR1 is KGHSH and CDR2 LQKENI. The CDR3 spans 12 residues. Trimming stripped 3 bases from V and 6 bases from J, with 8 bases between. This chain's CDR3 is CASSPAVNGYTF. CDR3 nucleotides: TGTGCCAGCTCACCTGCGGTGAATGGCTACACCTTC.

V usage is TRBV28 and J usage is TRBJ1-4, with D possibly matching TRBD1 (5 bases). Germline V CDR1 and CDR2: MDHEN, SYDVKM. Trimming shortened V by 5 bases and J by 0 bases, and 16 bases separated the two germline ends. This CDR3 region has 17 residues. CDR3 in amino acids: CASSTRGAGATNEKLFF. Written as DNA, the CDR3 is TGTGCCAGCAGTACCCGTGGGGCCGGTGCAACTAATGAAAAACTGTTTTTT.

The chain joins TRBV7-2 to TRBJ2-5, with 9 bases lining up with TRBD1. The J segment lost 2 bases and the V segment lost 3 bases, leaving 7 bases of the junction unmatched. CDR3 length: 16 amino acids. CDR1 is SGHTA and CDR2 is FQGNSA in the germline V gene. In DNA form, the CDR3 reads TGTGCCAGCAGCTTGCAACAGGGGGCATGGCAAGAGACCCAGTACTTC. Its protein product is CASSLQQGAWQETQYF.

CDR3 sequence: CASSVAIAGDRSKNTDTQYF. As DNA, the CDR3 is TGTGCCAGCAGCGTAGCTATAGCGGGGGACCGTTCAAAGAACACAGATACGCAGTATTTT. V and J are TRBV9 and TRBJ2-3; TRBD2 matches at 9 bases. Trimming took 0 bases from V and 2 from J; bases not matched to a gene: 16. Germline V lookup: CDR1 SGDLS, CDR2 YYNGEE. CDR3 size: 20 residues.

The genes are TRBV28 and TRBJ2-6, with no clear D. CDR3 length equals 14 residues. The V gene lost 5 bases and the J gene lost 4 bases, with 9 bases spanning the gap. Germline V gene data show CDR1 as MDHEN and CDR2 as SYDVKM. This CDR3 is CASSLPNGANVLTF. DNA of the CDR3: TGTGCCAGCAGTCTCCCTAACGGGGCCAACGTCCTGACTTTC.

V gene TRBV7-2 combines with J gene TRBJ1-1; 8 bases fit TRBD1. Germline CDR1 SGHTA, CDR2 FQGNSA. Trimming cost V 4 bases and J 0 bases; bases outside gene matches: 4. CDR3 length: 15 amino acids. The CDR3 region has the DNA TGTGCCAGCAGCTCGCAGGGGGCCTTGAACACTGAAGCTTTCTTT. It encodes CASSSQGALNTEAFF.

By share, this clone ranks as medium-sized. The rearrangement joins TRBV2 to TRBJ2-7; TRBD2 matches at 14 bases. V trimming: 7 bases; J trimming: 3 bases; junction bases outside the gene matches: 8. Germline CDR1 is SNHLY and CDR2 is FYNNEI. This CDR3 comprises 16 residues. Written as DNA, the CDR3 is TGTGCCAGCACCGGGACTAGCGGGAGCTTAATCTACGAGCAGTACTTC. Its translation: CASTGTSGSLIYEQYF.

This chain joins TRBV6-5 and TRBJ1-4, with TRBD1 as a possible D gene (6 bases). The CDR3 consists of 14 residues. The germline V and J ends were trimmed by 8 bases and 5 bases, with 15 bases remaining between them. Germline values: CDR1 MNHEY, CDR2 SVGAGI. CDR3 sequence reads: CASGKQGWNEKLFF. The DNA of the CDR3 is TGTGCCAGCGGAAAGCAGGGGTGGAATGAAAAACTGTTTTTT.

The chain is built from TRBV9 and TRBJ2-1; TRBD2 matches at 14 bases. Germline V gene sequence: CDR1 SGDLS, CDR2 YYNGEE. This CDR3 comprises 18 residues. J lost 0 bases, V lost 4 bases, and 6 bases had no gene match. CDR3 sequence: CASSPRLAGGSSYNEQFF. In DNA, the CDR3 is TGTGCCAGCAGCCCGAGACTAGCGGGGGGGAGCTCCTACAATGAGCAGTTCTTC.

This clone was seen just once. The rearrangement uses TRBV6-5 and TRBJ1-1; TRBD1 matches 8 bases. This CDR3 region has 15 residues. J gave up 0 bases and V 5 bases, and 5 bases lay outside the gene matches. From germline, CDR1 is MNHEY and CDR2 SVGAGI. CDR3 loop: CASSPGDRMNTEAFF. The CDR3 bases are TGTGCCAGCAGTCCTGGGGACAGGATGAACACTGAAGCTTTCTTT.

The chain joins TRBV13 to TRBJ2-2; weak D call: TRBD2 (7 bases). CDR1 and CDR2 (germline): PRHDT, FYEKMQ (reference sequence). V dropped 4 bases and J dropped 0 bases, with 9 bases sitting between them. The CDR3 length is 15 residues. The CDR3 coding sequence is TGTGCCAGCAGCTGGGGGGGCTCGAACACCGGGGAGCTGTTTTTT. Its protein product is CASSWGGSNTGELFF.

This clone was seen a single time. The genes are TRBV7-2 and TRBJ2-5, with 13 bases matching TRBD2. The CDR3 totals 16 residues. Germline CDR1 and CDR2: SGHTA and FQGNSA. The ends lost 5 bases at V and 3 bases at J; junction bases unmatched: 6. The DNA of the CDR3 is TGTGCCAGCAGCACAGACACTAGCGGGAGGGAAGAGACCCAGTACTTC. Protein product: CASSTDTSGREETQYF.

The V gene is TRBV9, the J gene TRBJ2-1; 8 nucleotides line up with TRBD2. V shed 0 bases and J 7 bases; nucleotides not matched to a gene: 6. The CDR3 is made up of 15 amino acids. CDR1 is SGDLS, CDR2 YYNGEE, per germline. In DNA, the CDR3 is TGTGCCAGCAGCGTAGCTGCCGGGAGGGGGAATGAGCAGTTCTTC. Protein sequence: CASSVAAGRGNEQFF.

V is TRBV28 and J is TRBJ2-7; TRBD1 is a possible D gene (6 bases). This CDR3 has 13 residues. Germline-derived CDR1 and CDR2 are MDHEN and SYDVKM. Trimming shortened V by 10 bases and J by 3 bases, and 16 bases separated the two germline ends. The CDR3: CATRRDRLYEQYF. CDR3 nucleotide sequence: TGTGCCACCCGGCGAGACAGGCTCTACGAGCAGTACTTC. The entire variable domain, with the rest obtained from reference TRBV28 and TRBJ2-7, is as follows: DVKVTQSSRYLVKRTGEKVFLECVQDMDHENMFWYRQDPGLGLRLIYFSYDVKMKEKGDIPEGYSVSREKKERFSLILESASTNQTSMYLCATRRDRLYEQYFGPGTRLTVT.

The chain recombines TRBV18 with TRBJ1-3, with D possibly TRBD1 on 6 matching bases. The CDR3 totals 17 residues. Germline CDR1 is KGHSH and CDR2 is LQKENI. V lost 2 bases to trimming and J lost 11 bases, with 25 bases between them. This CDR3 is CASSPLQGRTDPYAIYF. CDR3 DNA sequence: TGTGCCAGCTCACCATTGCAGGGGCGGACAGACCCTTACGCCATATATTTT.